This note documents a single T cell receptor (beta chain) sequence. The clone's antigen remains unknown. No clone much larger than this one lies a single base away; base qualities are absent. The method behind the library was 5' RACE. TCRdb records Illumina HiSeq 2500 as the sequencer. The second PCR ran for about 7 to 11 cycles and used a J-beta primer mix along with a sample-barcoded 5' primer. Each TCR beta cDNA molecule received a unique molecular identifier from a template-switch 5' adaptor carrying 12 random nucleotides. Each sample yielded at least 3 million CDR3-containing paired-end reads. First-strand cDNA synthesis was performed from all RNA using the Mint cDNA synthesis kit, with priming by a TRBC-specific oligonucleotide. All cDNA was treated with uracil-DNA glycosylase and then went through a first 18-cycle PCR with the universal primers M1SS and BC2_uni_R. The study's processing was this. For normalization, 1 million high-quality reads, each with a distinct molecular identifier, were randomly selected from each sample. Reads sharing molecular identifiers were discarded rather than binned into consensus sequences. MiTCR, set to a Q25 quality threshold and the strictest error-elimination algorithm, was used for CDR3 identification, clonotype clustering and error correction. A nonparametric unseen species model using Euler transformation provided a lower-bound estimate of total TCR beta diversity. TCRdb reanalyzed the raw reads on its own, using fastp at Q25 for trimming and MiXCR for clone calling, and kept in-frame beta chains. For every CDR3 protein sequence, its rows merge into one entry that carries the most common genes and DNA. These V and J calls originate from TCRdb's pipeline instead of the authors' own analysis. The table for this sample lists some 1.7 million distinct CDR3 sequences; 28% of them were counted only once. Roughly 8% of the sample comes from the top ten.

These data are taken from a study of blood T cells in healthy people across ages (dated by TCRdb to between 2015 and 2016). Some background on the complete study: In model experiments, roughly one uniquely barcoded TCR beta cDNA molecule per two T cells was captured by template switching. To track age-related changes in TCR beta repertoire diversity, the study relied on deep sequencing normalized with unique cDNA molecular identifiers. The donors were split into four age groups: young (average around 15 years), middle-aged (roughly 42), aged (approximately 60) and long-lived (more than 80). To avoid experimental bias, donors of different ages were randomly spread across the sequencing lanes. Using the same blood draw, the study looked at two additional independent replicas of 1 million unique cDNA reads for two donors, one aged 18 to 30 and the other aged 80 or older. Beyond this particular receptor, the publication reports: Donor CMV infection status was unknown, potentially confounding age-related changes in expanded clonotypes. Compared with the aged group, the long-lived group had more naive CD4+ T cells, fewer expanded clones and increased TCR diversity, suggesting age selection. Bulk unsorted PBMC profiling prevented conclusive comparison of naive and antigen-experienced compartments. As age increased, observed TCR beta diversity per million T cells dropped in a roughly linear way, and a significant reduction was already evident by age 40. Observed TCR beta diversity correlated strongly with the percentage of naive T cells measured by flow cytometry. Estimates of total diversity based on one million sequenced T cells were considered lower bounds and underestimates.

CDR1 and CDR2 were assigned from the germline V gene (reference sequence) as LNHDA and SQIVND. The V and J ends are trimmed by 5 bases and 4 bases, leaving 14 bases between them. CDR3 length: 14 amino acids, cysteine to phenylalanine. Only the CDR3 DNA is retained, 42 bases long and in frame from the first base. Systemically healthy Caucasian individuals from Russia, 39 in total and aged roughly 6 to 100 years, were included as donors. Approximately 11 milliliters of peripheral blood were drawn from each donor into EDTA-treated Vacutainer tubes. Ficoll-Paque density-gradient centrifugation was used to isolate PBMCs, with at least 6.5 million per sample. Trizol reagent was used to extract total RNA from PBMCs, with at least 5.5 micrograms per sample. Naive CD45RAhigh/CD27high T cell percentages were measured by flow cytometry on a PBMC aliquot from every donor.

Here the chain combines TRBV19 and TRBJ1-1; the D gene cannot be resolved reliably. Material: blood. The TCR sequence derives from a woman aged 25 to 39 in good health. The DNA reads TGTGCCAGTAGTTCCCGACGGTTTCGCACTGAAGCTTTCTTT. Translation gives CASSSRRFRTEAFF.